This TCR beta chain was captured by sequencing in a study of CD8+CD57+ T cells in acquired aplastic anemia. Across the whole study: The sorted CD4+ and CD8+ cells yielded an average approximately 3.2 ug of DNA.

Whoever was chosen for sequencing had shown CD8+CD57+ cell expansion by flow cytometry. Each patient had severe acquired aplastic anemia. No therapy was given to patients before blood sampling. The CDR3 consists of 14 residues. Germline CDR1 is SGHTA and CDR2 is FQGNSA. With 2 bases clipped from V and 4 bases from J, the junction kept 3 bases outside the gene matches. Genomic DNA was employed as the template in profiling TCR beta VDJ and CDR3. TCRdb processed the reads anew with MiXCR; each CDR3 protein has one entry. The table includes a few hundred thousand distinct CDR3 sequences, almost 50% detected once.

The chain uses TRBV7-2 and TRBJ1-1, with 8 nucleotides matching TRBD1. The receptor comes from a human donor with aplastic anemia. Source material: sorted CD4+, CD8+, or CD8+CD57+ T cells (not recorded which) from PBMCs. In DNA, the CDR3 is TGTGCCAGCAGCTTACGACAGGGGTTCACTGAAGCTTTCTTT. This encodes CASSLRQGFTEAFF. Using reference TRBV7-2 and TRBJ1-1 for the parts outside the CDR3, the full variable domain is GAGVSQSPSNKVTEKGKDVELRCDPISGHTALYWYRQSLGQGLEFLIYFQGNSAPDKSGLPSDRFSAERTGGSVSTLTIQRTQQEDSAVYLCASSLRQGFTEAFFGQGTRLTVV.